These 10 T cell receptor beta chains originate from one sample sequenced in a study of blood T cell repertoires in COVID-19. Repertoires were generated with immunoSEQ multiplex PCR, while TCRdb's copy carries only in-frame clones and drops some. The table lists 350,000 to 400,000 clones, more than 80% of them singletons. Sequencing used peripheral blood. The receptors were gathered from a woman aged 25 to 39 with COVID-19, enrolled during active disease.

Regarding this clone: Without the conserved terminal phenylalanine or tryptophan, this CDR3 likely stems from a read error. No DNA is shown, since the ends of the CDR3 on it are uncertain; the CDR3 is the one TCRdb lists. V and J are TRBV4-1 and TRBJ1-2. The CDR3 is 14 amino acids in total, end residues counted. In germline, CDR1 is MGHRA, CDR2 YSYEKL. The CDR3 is CAITQKGLLLGRWI.

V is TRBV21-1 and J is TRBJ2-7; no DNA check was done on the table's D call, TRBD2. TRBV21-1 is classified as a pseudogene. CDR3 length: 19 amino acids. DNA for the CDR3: TGTGCCAGCAGCAAAAGAGGGACTAGCGTCAACCCCCTCTCCTACGAGCAGTACGTC. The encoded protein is CASSKRGTSVNPLSYEQYV.

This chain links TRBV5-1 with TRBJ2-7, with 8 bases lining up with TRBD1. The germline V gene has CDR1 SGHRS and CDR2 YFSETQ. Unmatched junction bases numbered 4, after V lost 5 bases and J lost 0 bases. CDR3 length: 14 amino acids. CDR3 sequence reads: CASRSQGDSYEQYF. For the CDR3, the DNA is TGCGCCAGCAGATCACAGGGGGACTCCTACGAGCAGTACTTC.

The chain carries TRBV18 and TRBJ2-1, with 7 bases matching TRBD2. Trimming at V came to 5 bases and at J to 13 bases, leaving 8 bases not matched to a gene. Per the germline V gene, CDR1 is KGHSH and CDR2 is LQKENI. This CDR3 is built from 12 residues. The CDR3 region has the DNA TGTGCCAGCTCAGTCAGGACTAGTGTTCAGTTCTTC. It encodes CASSVRTSVQFF.

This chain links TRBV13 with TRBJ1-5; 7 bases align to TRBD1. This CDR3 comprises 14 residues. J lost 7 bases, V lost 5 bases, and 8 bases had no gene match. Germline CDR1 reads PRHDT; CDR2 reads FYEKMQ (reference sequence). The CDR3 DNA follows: TGTGCCAGCAGCATTGGGACAGTGCGACAGCCCCAGCATTTT. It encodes CASSIGTVRQPQHF.

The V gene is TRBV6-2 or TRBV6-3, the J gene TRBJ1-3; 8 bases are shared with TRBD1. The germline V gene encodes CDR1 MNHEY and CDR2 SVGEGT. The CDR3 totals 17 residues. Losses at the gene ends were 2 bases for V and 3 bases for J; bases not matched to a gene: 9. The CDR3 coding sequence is TGTGCCAGCAGTTACGCGCAGGGGGCTCGGAGTGGAAACACCATATATTTT. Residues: CASSYAQGARSGNTIYF.

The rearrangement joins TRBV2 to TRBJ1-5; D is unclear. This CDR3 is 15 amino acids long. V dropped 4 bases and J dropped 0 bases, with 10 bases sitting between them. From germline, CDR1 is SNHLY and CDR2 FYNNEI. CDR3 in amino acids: CASSADTYSNQPQHF. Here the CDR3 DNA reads TGTGCCAGCAGTGCCGACACCTATAGCAATCAGCCCCAGCATTTT.

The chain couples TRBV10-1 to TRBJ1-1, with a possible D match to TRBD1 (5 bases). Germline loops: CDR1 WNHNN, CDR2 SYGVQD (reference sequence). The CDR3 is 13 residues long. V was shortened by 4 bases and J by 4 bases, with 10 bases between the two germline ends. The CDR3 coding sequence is TGCGCCAGCAGTGCGGGGGGGAGCACTGAAGCTTTCTTT. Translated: CASSAGGSTEAFF.

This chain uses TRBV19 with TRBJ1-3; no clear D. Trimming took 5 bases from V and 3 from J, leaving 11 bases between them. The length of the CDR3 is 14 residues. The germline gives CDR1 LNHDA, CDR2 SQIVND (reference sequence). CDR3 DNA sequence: TGTGCCAGTAGTGAGCGGGAAGGTGGAAACACCATATATTTT. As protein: CASSEREGGNTIYF.

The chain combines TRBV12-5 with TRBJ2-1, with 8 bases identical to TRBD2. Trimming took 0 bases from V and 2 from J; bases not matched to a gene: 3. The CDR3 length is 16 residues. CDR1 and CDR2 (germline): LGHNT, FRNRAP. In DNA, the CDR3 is TGTGCTAGTGGTTTGGTTGCAGCGGGAGCCTACAATGAGCAGTTCTTC. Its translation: CASGLVAAGAYNEQFF.